Listed here are 15 T cell receptor beta chains from one sample, sequenced in a study of STAT5B mutations in CD4+ large granular lymphocyte leukemia (dated by TCRdb to 2022 to 2024). The receptor library was made with the immunoSEQ multiplex PCR assay. The source is immuneACCESS, and TCRdb retained only in-frame sequences with V and J called. Part of the clones is not carried over; for the studies checked, unresolved V genes explain less than half of this, and the remainder is unexplained. For this sample there are approximately 41,000 clones; over 75% appear just once. Together, the top ten hold roughly 1.2% of the sample. Sequenced: CD4+ T cells from blood buffy coats. These receptors all stem from a human donor in good health.

The chain combines TRBV19 with TRBJ1-6; D ambiguous. V lost 6 bases and J 7 bases, leaving 13 bases between the germline ends. The CDR3 runs to 14 residues. Germline V lookup: CDR1 LNHDA, CDR2 SQIVND (reference sequence). As DNA, the CDR3 is TGTGCCAGTAGAGTGAGCGGAGGGAATTCACCCCTCCACTTT. Translating it yields CASRVSGGNSPLHF.

This chain uses TRBV11-2 with TRBJ2-7, with 9 nucleotides matching TRBD2. Germline CDR1 reads SGHAT; CDR2 reads FQNNGV. The V segment lost 7 bases and the J segment 2 bases; nucleotides outside the gene matches: 3. CDR3 size: 13 residues. DNA of the CDR3: TGTGCCAGCACTCTAGCGGGGACCTACGAGCAGTACTTC. Protein sequence: CASTLAGTYEQYF.

The chain carries TRBV14 and TRBJ1-4; D is unresolved. V was trimmed by 2 bases and J by 0 bases, leaving 13 bases between them. The CDR3 has 17 residues. CDR1 SGHDN and CDR2 FVKESK come from the germline V gene. Written as DNA, the CDR3 is TGTGCCAGCAGCCAAAATTCCTGGCCTACAACTAATGAAAAACTGTTTTTT. This sequence encodes CASSQNSWPTTNEKLFF. Looking up the rest from reference TRBV14 and TRBJ1-4 gives the full variable domain: EAGVTQFPSHSVIEKGQTVTLRCDPISGHDNLYWYRRVMGKEIKFLLHFVKESKQDESGMPNNRFLAERTGGTYSTLKVQPAELEDSGVYFCASSQNSWPTTNEKLFFGSGTQLSVL.

CDR3 nucleotide sequence: TGTGCCAGCAAAGAAGGGACAGGGTTCACCGGGGAGCTGTTTTTT. Translation gives CASKEGTGFTGELFF. The chain has TRBV2 and TRBJ2-2; 9 bases are a match to TRBD1. Germline V gene lookup returns CDR1 SNHLY and CDR2 FYNNEI. The trim removed 7 bases at V and 4 bases at J, leaving 7 bases unmatched. The CDR3 runs to 15 residues. Together with reference TRBV2 and TRBJ2-2, the CDR3 gives the full variable domain: EPEVTQTPSHQVTQMGQEVILRCVPISNHLYFYWYRQILGQKVEFLVSFYNNEISEKSEIFDDQFSVERPDGSNFTLKIRSTKLEDSAMYFCASKEGTGFTGELFFGEGSRLTVL.

V gene TRBV7-2 combines with J gene TRBJ1-1, with D tentatively TRBD1 (5 bases). V was clipped by 1 base and J by 3 bases, with 9 bases between them. Germline CDR1 is SGHTA and CDR2 is FQGNSA. CDR3 size: 14 residues. Here the CDR3 reads CASSLVGGDTEAFF. DNA for the CDR3: TGTGCCAGCAGCTTAGTCGGGGGGGACACTGAAGCTTTCTTT.

The rearrangement uses TRBV5-1 and TRBJ2-2; weak D call: TRBD1 (7 bases). Trimming shortened V by 4 bases and J by 6 bases, and 13 bases separated the two germline ends. The CDR3 has 14 residues. From germline, CDR1 is SGHRS and CDR2 YFSETQ. The CDR3 here is CASSVTGEAGELFF. CDR3 sequence (DNA): TGCGCCAGCAGCGTAACAGGGGAGGCCGGGGAGCTGTTTTTT.

The chain carries TRBV10-3 and TRBJ1-6, with D perhaps matching TRBD1 (5 bases). There are 16 residues in the CDR3. Germline loops: CDR1 ENHRY, CDR2 SYGVKD. Between the trimmed V and J ends, which lost 0 bases and 7 bases, there was a span of 13 bases. CDR3 sequence reads: CAISESSAGTNSPLHF. The CDR3 nucleotides are TGTGCCATCAGTGAGTCGAGTGCAGGGACGAATTCACCCCTCCACTTT.

The chain uses TRBV27 and TRBJ1-1; D is unresolved. The V and J ends lost 5 bases and 4 bases respectively, with 20 bases between them. There are 16 residues in the CDR3. Per germline, CDR1 MNHEY and CDR2 SMNVEV (reference sequence). As DNA, the CDR3 is TGTGCCAGCAGTGTTACTCCGGGGAGCTCGGGCACTGAAGCTTTCTTT. Amino acids: CASSVTPGSSGTEAFF.

Written as DNA, the CDR3 is TGTGCCAGTAGTATCCTGAAAGGCGCCAAAAACATTCAGTACTTC. Translated, it gives CASSILKGAKNIQYF. This rearrangement joins TRBV19 to TRBJ2-4; D ambiguous. Trimming cost V 3 bases and J 1 base, with 10 bases left between them. Germline V gene sequence: CDR1 LNHDA, CDR2 SQIVND (reference sequence). CDR3 length equals 15 residues.

The V gene is TRBV19, the J gene TRBJ2-7; 14 nucleotides match TRBD2. V dropped 3 bases and J dropped 6; count of bases not matched to a gene: 4. The CDR3 loop spans 15 amino acids. In germline, CDR1 is LNHDA, CDR2 SQIVND (reference sequence). CDR3 nucleotide sequence: TGTGCCAGTAGTATGGCGGGACTAGCGGGAGTCGAGCAGTACTTC. Translation gives CASSMAGLAGVEQYF.

The chain combines TRBV10-3 with TRBJ1-2, with D tentatively TRBD1 (5 bases). Trimming shortened V by 4 bases and J by 4 bases, and 10 bases separated the two germline ends. From germline, CDR1 is ENHRY and CDR2 SYGVKD. This CDR3 is 13 amino acids long. CDR3 DNA sequence: TGTGCCATCAGTGGGGACCGAGCCTATGGCTACACCTTC. It yields the protein CAISGDRAYGYTF.

The gene calls are TRBV9 and TRBJ2-3; TRBD2 matches at 8 bases. V dropped 3 bases and J dropped 9; count of bases not matched to a gene: 3. CDR1 is SGDLS and CDR2 is YYNGEE in the germline V gene. This CDR3 comprises 12 residues. Here the CDR3 reads CASSERLATQYF. In DNA, the CDR3 is TGTGCCAGCAGCGAGCGACTAGCGACGCAGTATTTT.

The chain links TRBV9 to TRBJ2-5; 10 nucleotides line up with TRBD1. This CDR3 comprises 14 residues. V shed 4 bases and J 3 bases; nucleotides not matched to a gene: 3. Germline V lookup: CDR1 SGDLS, CDR2 YYNGEE. The CDR3 nucleotides are TGTGCCAGCAGCCCGGGACAGGGGAAAGAGACCCAGTACTTC. Translating it yields CASSPGQGKETQYF.

V and J are TRBV7-2 and TRBJ1-1, with D maybe TRBD1 (6 bases). This CDR3 spans 14 amino acids. Germline V CDR1 and CDR2: SGHTA, FQGNSA. The V end was cut by 1 base, the J end by 6 bases, with 12 bases between. CDR3 in amino acids: CASSLDRAGAEAFF. The CDR3 DNA sequence: TGTGCCAGCAGCTTAGACAGGGCTGGGGCTGAAGCTTTCTTT.

In DNA, the CDR3 is TGTGCCAGCAGTTTAACGGCTAGCGGGGGAGGGGTCGATACGCAGTATTTT. This gives the protein CASSLTASGGGVDTQYF. The chain carries TRBV28 and TRBJ2-3; TRBD2 matches 10 bases. The CDR3 loop spans 17 amino acids. V was pared by 2 bases and J by 6 bases, with 11 bases of the junction left unmatched. Germline V lookup: CDR1 MDHEN, CDR2 SYDVKM.